Below, 10 T cell receptor beta chains from the same sample are listed, as sequenced in a study of blood T cell repertoires in COVID-19. Method: immunoSEQ multiplex PCR; TCRdb's copy keeps in-frame clones and lacks some. The table records 210,000 or so clones, about 92% of them present only once. Sequencing was done on a sample of peripheral blood. The receptors were gathered from a man in his thirties or forties with acute or convalescent COVID-19.

The J gene is TRBJ1-1, the V gene TRBV30, with D unresolved. Trimming left V 3 bases short and J 2 bases short, with 4 bases between. The CDR3 has 11 residues. Germline values: CDR1 GTSNPN, CDR2 SVGIG (reference sequence). In DNA form, the CDR3 reads TGTGCCTGGAGCGTAAACACTGAAGCTTTCTTT. It yields the protein CAWSVNTEAFF.

The chain joins TRBV7-8 to TRBJ2-6; the match to TRBD1 covers 7 bases. The CDR3 consists of 15 residues. Looked up from germline, CDR1 is SGHVS and CDR2 is FQNEAQ. Trimming removed 4 bases from V and 0 bases from J; junction bases left unmatched: 0. In DNA, the CDR3 is TGTGCCAGCAGCTGGGACAGCTCTGGGGCCAACGTCCTGACTTTC. Its protein is CASSWDSSGANVLTF.

This rearrangement joins TRBV5-1 to TRBJ1-6; no firm D call. The germline V gene encodes CDR1 SGHRS and CDR2 YFSETQ. This CDR3 region has 11 residues. V was pared by 9 bases and J by 13 bases, with 14 bases between. The CDR3 protein is CAMLVFQPLHF. The CDR3 coding sequence is TGCGCCATGCTGGTCTTTCAGCCCCTCCACTTT.

The chain is built from TRBV27 and TRBJ1-4; unclear D gene. The CDR3 totals 14 residues. Germline V gives CDR1 MNHEY, CDR2 SMNVEV (reference sequence). V lost 3 bases to trimming and J lost 8 bases, with 13 bases between them. DNA for the CDR3: TGTGCCAGCAGTTTGGGCACCCGGCAAGAAAAACTGTTTTTT. Encoded protein: CASSLGTRQEKLFF.

This sequence joins TRBV2 and TRBJ1-5, with 8 bases that match TRBD1. This CDR3 has 15 amino acids. Germline V CDR1 and CDR2: SNHLY, FYNNEI. The junction had 10 bases not matched to a gene; V was cut back by 6 bases and J by 6 bases. For the CDR3, the DNA is TGTGCCAGCAGGGTACAGGGGGTTGACGGTCAGCCCCAGCATTTT. The encoded protein is CASRVQGVDGQPQHF.

Notes on this clone: Germline and junction disagree at one end, which may indicate a read error. Other nucleotide sequences from this sample produce the same CDR3. The DNA of the CDR3 is TGCGCCAGCAGCTTCGGTACAGGGTCCGACCAGCCTCAGCATTTT. Protein sequence: CASSFGTGSDQPQHF. The V call is TRBV5-1, the J call TRBJ1-5, with D maybe TRBD1 (6 bases). Germline V gives CDR1 SGHRS, CDR2 YFSETQ. This CDR3 region has 15 residues.

The chain combines TRBV12-3 or TRBV12-4 with TRBJ2-5; D is perhaps TRBD2 (6 bases). The CDR3 contains 13 residues. V was cut by 5 bases and J by 5 bases, with 12 bases left in between. For the CDR3, the DNA is TGTGCCAGCAGTCGCCCGGGGAGGGAGACCCAGTACTTC. This sequence encodes CASSRPGRETQYF.

This chain connects TRBV27 to TRBJ1-2; D remains ambiguous. The CDR3 sequence is 13 residues long. The V gene lost 5 bases and the J gene lost 0 bases, with 7 bases spanning the gap. CDR1 is MNHEY, CDR2 SMNVEV, per germline (reference sequence). The CDR3 DNA sequence: TGTGCCAGCAGTCATTCAGCTAACTATGGCTACACCTTC. Its protein product is CASSHSANYGYTF.

The chain carries TRBV24-1 and TRBJ2-5; TRBD1 matches 12 bases. This CDR3 has 16 amino acids. Germline loops: CDR1 KGHDR, CDR2 SFDVKD. The junction had 6 bases not matched to a gene; V was cut back by 4 bases and J by 4 bases. The CDR3 here is CATSDPGQGAGETQYF. The CDR3 nucleotides read TGTGCCACCAGTGACCCGGGACAGGGGGCAGGAGAGACCCAGTACTTC.

This clone was seen once. The chain joins TRBV2 to TRBJ2-2; no clear D gene. The ends were cut back, 3 bases at V and 6 bases at J, with 8 bases in the middle. The CDR3 spans 13 residues. Germline loops: CDR1 SNHLY, CDR2 FYNNEI. This CDR3 is CASSDLRAGELFF. Written as DNA, the CDR3 is TGTGCCAGCAGTGATCTCCGGGCCGGGGAGCTGTTTTTT.